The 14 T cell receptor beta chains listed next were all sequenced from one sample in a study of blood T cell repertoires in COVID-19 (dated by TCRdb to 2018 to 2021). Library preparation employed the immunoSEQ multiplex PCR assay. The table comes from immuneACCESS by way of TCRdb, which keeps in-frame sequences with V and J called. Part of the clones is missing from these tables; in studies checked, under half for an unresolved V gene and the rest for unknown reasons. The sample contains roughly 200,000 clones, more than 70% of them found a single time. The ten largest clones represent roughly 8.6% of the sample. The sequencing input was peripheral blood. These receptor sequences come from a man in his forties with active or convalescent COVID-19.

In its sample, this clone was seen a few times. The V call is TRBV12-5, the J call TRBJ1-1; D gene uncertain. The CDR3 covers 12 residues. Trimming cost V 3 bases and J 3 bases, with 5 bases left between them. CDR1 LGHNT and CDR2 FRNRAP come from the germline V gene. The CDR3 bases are TGTGCTAGTGGTTTCGAGGACACTGAAGCTTTCTTT. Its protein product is CASGFEDTEAFF.

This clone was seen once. The CDR3 DNA is TGCGCCAGCAGCCCCGACAGGAACCGGTACGAGCAGTACTTC. It encodes CASSPDRNRYEQYF. This chain joins TRBV5-1 and TRBJ2-7; TRBD1 is a possible D gene (6 bases). The CDR3 totals 14 residues. Per the germline V gene, CDR1 is SGHRS and CDR2 is YFSETQ. V lost 4 bases and J lost 4, with 15 bases in between.

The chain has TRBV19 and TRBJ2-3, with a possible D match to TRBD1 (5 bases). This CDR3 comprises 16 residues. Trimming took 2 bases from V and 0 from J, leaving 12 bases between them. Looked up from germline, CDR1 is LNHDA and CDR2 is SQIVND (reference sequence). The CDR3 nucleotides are TGTGCCAGTAGTATAAGTCTGACAGTTAGCACAGATACGCAGTATTTT. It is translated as CASSISLTVSTDTQYF.

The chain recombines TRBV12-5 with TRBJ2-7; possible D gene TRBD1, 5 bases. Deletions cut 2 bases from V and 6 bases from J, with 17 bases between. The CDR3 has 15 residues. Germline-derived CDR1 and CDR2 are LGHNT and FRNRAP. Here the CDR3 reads CASGLNRTLAPEQYF. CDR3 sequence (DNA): TGTGCTAGTGGTTTGAACAGGACCTTGGCCCCCGAGCAGTACTTC.

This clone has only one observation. The CDR3 loop reads CASSEALAGRVHEQYF. CDR3 DNA: TGTGCCAGCAGTGAAGCGCTCGCAGGGAGGGTCCACGAGCAGTACTTC. The genes are TRBV6-1 and TRBJ2-7, with 7 nucleotides matching TRBD2. Germline CDR1 is MNHNS and CDR2 is SASEGT. The CDR3 length is 16 residues. J lost 5 bases, V lost 0 bases, and 10 bases had no gene match.

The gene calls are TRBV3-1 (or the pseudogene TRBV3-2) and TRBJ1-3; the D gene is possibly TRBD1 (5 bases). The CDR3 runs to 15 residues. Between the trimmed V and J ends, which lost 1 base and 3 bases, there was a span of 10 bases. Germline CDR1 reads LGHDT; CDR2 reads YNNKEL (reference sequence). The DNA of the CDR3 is TGTGCCAGCAGCCAAGTAGCCAGGGATGGAAACACCATATATTTT. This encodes CASSQVARDGNTIYF.

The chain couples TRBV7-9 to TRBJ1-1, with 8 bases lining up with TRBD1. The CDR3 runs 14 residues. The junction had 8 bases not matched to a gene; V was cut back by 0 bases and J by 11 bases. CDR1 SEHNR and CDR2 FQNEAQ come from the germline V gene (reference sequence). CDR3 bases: TGTGCCAGCAGCTTAGCCCCAGGGGGCATAGGGGCTTTCTTT. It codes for CASSLAPGGIGAFF.

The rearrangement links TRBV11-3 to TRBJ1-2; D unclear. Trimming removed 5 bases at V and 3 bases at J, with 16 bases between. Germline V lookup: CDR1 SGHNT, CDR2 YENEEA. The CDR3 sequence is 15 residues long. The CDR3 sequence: CASSPWPGKDYGYTF. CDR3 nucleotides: TGTGCCAGCAGCCCGTGGCCGGGGAAAGACTATGGCTACACCTTC.

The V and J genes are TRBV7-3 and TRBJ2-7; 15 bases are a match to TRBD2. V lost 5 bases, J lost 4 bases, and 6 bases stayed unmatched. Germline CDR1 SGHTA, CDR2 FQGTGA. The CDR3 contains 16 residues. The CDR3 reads CASSPQGLAGGYEQYF. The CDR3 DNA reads TGTGCCAGCAGCCCCCAGGGACTAGCGGGAGGATACGAGCAGTACTTC.

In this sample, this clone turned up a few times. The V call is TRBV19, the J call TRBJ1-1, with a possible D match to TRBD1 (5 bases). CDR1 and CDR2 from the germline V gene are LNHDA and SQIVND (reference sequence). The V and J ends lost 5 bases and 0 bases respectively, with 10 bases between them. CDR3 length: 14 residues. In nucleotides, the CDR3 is TGTGCCAGTAGTGAAGGGGCTATGAACACTGAAGCTTTCTTT. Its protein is CASSEGAMNTEAFF.

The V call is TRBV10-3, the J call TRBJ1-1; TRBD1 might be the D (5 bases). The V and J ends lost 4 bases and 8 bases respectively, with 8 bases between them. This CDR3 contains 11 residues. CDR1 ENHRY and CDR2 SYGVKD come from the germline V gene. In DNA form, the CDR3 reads TGTGCCATCAGTGGACAGAGAGAAGCTTTCTTT. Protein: CAISGQREAFF.

The CDR3 loop is CASSGEPGQDAGELFF. The CDR3 coding sequence is TGTGCCAGCAGCGGAGAGCCGGGACAGGATGCCGGGGAGCTGTTTTTT. The chain links TRBV25-1 to TRBJ2-2; 8 nucleotides agree with TRBD1. The V gene's germline CDR1 is MGHDK and CDR2 SYGVNS. CDR3 length: 16 amino acids. With 6 bases clipped from V and 6 bases from J, the junction kept 12 bases outside the gene matches.

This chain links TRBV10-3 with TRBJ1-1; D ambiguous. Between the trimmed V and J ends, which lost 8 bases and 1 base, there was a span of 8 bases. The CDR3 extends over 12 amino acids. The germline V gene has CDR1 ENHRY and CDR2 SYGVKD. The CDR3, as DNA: TGTGCCATCTCCCACAGGAACACTGAAGCTTTCTTT. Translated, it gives CAISHRNTEAFF.

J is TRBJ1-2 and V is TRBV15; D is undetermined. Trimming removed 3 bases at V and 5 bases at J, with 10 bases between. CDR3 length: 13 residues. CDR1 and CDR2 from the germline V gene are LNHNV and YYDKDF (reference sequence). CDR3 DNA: TGTGCCACCAGCAGTCTTTTTCCTTATGGCTACACCTTC. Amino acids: CATSSLFPYGYTF.